A single sample gave rise to the 18 T cell receptor beta chains below, sequenced in a study of T cell clonality in common variable immunodeficiency (dated by TCRdb to the mid-2010s). The receptor library was made with the immunoSEQ multiplex PCR assay. TCRdb provides this immuneACCESS table in a form limited to in-frame rearrangements. Some clones are lacking; in checked studies, under half of them reflect an unresolved V gene, and why the rest are absent is not known. For this sample, around 47,000 clones are listed, none of them singletons. The ten largest clones add up to approximately 2.2% of the sample. Sequenced material: peripheral blood mononuclear cells. All receptors derive from a person aged 18 to 70 in good health.

In this sample, this clone turned up many times. With the read ending 3 residues before the CDR3 end, the germline J gene is used to fill in that end. The V and J genes are TRBV2 and TRBJ2-1; no definite D call. Germline CDR1 reads SNHLY; CDR2 reads FYNNEI. This CDR3 spans 14 amino acids. V dropped 4 bases and J dropped 0 bases, with 7 bases sitting between them. The CDR3 DNA, read in part, is TGTGCCAGCAGTGTTACCTACTCCTACAATGAG. Translated, it gives CASSVTYSYNE. The whole CDR3 sequence reads CASSVTYSYNEQFF.

For this clone: The read ends 3 residues early relative to the CDR3; the germline J gene fills the gap. The chain recombines TRBV2 with TRBJ2-5; 9 nucleotides match TRBD2. This CDR3 region has 15 residues. Germline-derived CDR1 and CDR2 are SNHLY and FYNNEI. J was trimmed by 5 bases and V by 7 bases; bases with no gene match: 11. The CDR3 bases that were read are TGTGCCAGCACCCCTCTATTAGCGGGAGAGGAGACC. It encodes CASTPLLAGEET. The whole CDR3 protein is CASTPLLAGEETQYF.

This clone appeared many times. The CDR3 extends 3 residues past the end of the read, so its final part is completed from the germline J gene. This chain uses TRBV30 with TRBJ1-2; weak D call: TRBD1 (5 bases). The germline V gene encodes CDR1 GTSNPN and CDR2 SVGIG (reference sequence). The CDR3 has 13 residues. V gave up 4 bases and J gave up 2 bases, with 11 bases separating them. CDR3 residues: CAWKRDSNYGYTF. The CDR3 DNA, read in part, is TGTGCCTGGAAAAGGGACTCGAACTATGGC.

In its sample, this clone was seen many times. The missing CDR3 end, 3 residues past where the read stops, is filled in from the germline J gene. V is TRBV18 and J is TRBJ2-7, with 8 bases aligning to TRBD2. V dropped 3 bases and J dropped 5; count of bases not matched to a gene: 12. The CDR3 is made up of 16 amino acids. Germline loops: CDR1 KGHSH, CDR2 LQKENI. This CDR3 reads CASSPLPAGDPNEQYF. The part of the CDR3 DNA that was read is TGTGCCAGCTCACCCCTGCCAGCGGGAGATCCCAACGAG.

This clone was seen at least ten times. The CDR3 end is not reached by the read, which stops 3 residues before it; the germline J gene fills it in. The chain is built from TRBV5-4 and TRBJ1-2; 7 bases align to TRBD1. Germline-derived CDR1 and CDR2 are SGHNT and YYREEE (reference sequence). The CDR3 is 14 amino acids. CDR3 in amino acids: CASSPTTGLGGYTF. Incomplete CDR3 DNA: TGTGCCAGCAGTCCCACGACAGGGTTGGGCGGC.

This clone was counted at least ten times. With the read ending 3 residues before the CDR3 end, the germline J gene is used to fill in that end. The rearrangement uses TRBV6-4 and TRBJ2-1, with D possibly being TRBD1 (8 bases). CDR3 length: 15 residues. CDR1 and CDR2 (germline): MRHNA, SNTAGT. The germline V and J ends were trimmed by 3 bases and 6 bases, with 15 bases remaining between them. The DNA read from the CDR3 is TGTGCCAGCAGTGAGGAACAGGGGGAGGGCAATGAG. It is translated as CASSEEQGEGNE. The whole CDR3 sequence is CASSEEQGEGNEQFF.

This clone showed up many times. The read ends 3 residues before the CDR3 terminus; that terminus is restored from the germline J gene. The chain has TRBV7-3 and TRBJ2-7; the D is unclear. V gave up 4 bases and J gave up 3 bases, with 10 bases separating them. This CDR3 has 13 residues. Germline CDR1 SGHTA, CDR2 FQGTGA. The CDR3 here is CASSYYANYEQYF. The CDR3 bases that were read are TGTGCCAGCAGCTACTATGCGAACTACGAG.

This clone was counted a few times. The CDR3 end lies 3 residues beyond the end of the read and is filled in from the germline J gene. The chain couples TRBV2 to TRBJ2-7, with 8 bases aligning to TRBD1. The germline V gene has CDR1 SNHLY and CDR2 FYNNEI. The CDR3 covers 15 residues. The junction had 7 bases not matched to a gene; V was cut back by 6 bases and J by 0 bases. CDR3 loop: CASRQQGVSSYEQYF. The sequenced CDR3 bases are TGTGCCAGCAGGCAACAGGGGGTCAGCTCCTACGAG.

This clone was recorded many times. The sequence runs out 3 residues before the end of the CDR3; the remainder is reconstructed from the germline J gene. The V gene is TRBV30, the J gene TRBJ2-2; D might be TRBD1 (6 bases). Germline V gives CDR1 GTSNPN, CDR2 SVGIG (reference sequence). CDR3 size: 14 residues. Trimming pared 3 bases from V and 3 bases from J, leaving 11 bases between. CDR3 DNA (partial): TGTGCCTGGAGGCAGGGGTCATACACCGGGGAG. Protein product: CAWRQGSYTGE. The whole CDR3 sequence is CAWRQGSYTGELFF.

This clone was detected ten times or more. Read sequence stops 3 residues before the CDR3 end, and the germline J gene provides the missing end. J is TRBJ1-4 and V is TRBV29-1, with 8 bases fitting TRBD1. Per germline, CDR1 SQVTM and CDR2 ANQGSEA. The J segment lost 0 bases and the V segment lost 7 bases, leaving 10 bases of the junction unmatched. The CDR3 is made up of 16 amino acids. CDR3: CSAGDRRHATNEKLFF. Partial CDR3 DNA: TGCAGCGCTGGGGACAGGCGACATGCAACTAATGAAAAA.

This clone was counted at least ten times. CDR3 loop: CASSFSRGTRTQYF. CDR3 bases read: TGTGCCAGCAGTTTTAGCCGGGGGACTCGGACC. This chain links TRBV6-2 or TRBV6-3 with TRBJ2-5, with a weak D call TRBD2 (6 bases). The CDR3 end falls 3 residues outside the read, so it is completed with the germline J gene. CDR3 size: 14 residues. Trimming left V 4 bases short and J 7 bases short, with 16 bases between. Germline V gene data show CDR1 as MNHEY and CDR2 as SVGEGT.

This clone was counted many times. The read is 3 residues too short to cover the CDR3 end, so that end is filled in from the germline J gene. V and J are TRBV19 and TRBJ1-2, with TRBD1 identical over 12 bases. CDR3 length equals 15 residues. CDR1 and CDR2 from the germline V gene are LNHDA and SQIVND (reference sequence). V lost 6 bases and J lost 3; bases outside the gene matches: 5. Here the CDR3 reads CASRGQGAGYYGYTF. Incomplete CDR3 DNA: TGTGCCAGTAGGGGACAGGGGGCCGGATACTATGGC.

This clone was detected ten times or more. The CDR3 is cut off 3 residues early in the read; its end comes from the germline J gene. The chain couples TRBV6-4 to TRBJ1-2; TRBD1 might be the D (6 bases). Germline V gives CDR1 MRHNA, CDR2 SNTAGT. The CDR3 is 16 amino acids. Trimming took off 1 base at V and 0 bases at J, with 12 bases between the two ends. The CDR3 is CASSDFDRQANYGYTF. CDR3 DNA (partial): TGTGCCAGCAGTGACTTTGACAGGCAAGCTAACTATGGC.

This clone has a count of ten or more. The CDR3 DNA, read in part, is TGTGCCAGTAGTTACGGACAGGGGGCGAACTATGGC. It codes for CASSYGQGANYG. The whole CDR3 region reads CASSYGQGANYGYTF. This chain joins TRBV19 and TRBJ1-2; TRBD1 aligns across 11 bases. The CDR3 extends 3 residues past the end of the read, so its final part is completed from the germline J gene. V dropped 5 bases and J dropped 2; count of bases not matched to a gene: 4. Germline V gives CDR1 LNHDA, CDR2 SQIVND (reference sequence). This CDR3 is built from 15 residues.

This clone was seen many times. The missing CDR3 end, 3 residues past where the read stops, is filled in from the germline J gene. The chain has TRBV5-1 and TRBJ2-5, with 7 bases matching TRBD1. The CDR3 has 15 amino acids. Germline lookup yields CDR1 SGHRS and CDR2 YFSETQ. J gave up 4 bases and V 4 bases, and 10 bases lay outside the gene matches. CDR3 amino acids: CASSPGLGQPETQYF. CDR3 DNA (partial): TGCGCCAGCAGCCCGGGCCTGGGACAGCCAGAGACC. Full variable domain (missing parts from reference TRBV5-1 and TRBJ2-5): KAGVTQTPRYLIKTRGQQVTLSCSPISGHRSVSWYQQTPGQGLQFLFEYFSETQRNKGNFPGRFSGRQFSNSRSEMNVSTLELGDSALYLCASSPGLGQPETQYFGPGTRLLVL.

This clone appeared many times. Because the CDR3's place on the DNA is in doubt, the DNA is left out and the CDR3 is given as listed by TCRdb. V usage is TRBV2 and J usage is TRBJ2-5; the table's D gene call, TRBD1, was not cross checked with the DNA. The CDR3 totals 15 residues, both ends included. CDR1 and CDR2 from the germline V gene are SNHLY and FYNNEI. CDR3 loop: CASILGQGGRETQYF.

This clone was detected ten times or more. The CDR3 end falls 3 residues outside the read, so it is completed with the germline J gene. V is TRBV20-1 and J is TRBJ1-2; D gene uncertain. The CDR3 consists of 13 residues. Germline V gene sequence: CDR1 DFQATT, CDR2 SNEGSKA (reference sequence). V lost 1 base and J 6 bases, leaving 12 bases between the germline ends. CDR3 bases read: TGCAGTGCTAGAGCCCCCGGGGTGGATGGC. It codes for CSARAPGVDG. The whole CDR3 is CSARAPGVDGYTF.

This clone came up many times. The read ends 3 residues early relative to the CDR3; the germline J gene fills the gap. This rearrangement joins TRBV20-1 to TRBJ2-5; TRBD2 matches at 7 bases. The germline V gene has CDR1 DFQATT and CDR2 SNEGSKA (reference sequence). The CDR3 is made up of 16 amino acids. Germline trimming cut 6 bases from V and 3 bases from J; bases unmatched to any gene: 16. CDR3 protein: CSAVRRGSDLKETQYF. Incomplete CDR3 DNA: TGCAGTGCGGTACGGCGGGGGTCGGACCTGAAAGAGACC.